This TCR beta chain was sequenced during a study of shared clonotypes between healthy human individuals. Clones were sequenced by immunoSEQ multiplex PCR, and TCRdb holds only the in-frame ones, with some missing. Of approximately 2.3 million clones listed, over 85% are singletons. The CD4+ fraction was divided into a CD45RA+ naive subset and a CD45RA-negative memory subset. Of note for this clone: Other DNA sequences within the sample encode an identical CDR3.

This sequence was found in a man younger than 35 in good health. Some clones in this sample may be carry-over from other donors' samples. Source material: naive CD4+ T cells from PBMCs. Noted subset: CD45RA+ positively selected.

CDR3 amino acids: CASSLRGNYGYTF. In nucleotides, the CDR3 is TGCGCCAGCAGCTTGCGGGGTAACTATGGCTACACCTTC. The chain joins TRBV5-1 to TRBJ1-2; D gene ambiguous. This CDR3 spans 13 amino acids. V lost 1 base, J lost 1 base, and 5 bases lay in between. Germline V gene data show CDR1 as SGHRS and CDR2 as YFSETQ.